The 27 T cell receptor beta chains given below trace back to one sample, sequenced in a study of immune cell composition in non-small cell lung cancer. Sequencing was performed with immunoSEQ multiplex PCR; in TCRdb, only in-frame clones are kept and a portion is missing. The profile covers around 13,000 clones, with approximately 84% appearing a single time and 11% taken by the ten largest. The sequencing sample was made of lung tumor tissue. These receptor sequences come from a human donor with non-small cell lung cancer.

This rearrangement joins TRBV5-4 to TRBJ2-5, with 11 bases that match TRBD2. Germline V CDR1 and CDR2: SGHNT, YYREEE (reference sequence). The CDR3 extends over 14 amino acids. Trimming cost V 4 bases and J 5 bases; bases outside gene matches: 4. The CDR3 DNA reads TGTGCCAGCAGCCCGCCTAGCGGGGGGGAGACCCAGTACTTC. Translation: CASSPPSGGETQYF.

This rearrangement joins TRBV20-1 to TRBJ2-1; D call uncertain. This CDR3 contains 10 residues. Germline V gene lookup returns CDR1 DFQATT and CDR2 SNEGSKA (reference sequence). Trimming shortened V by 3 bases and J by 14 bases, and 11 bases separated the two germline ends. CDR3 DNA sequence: TGCAGTGCTAGGCCCCCCGGAGAGTTCTTC. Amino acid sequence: CSARPPGEFF.

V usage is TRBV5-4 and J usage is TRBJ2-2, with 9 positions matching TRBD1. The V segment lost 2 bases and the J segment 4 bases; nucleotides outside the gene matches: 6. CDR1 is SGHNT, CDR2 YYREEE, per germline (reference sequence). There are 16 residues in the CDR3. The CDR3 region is CASSLYGTGTTGELFF. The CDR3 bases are TGTGCCAGCAGCTTATACGGGACAGGGACCACCGGGGAGCTGTTTTTT.

The CDR3 loop reads CASSFERYQETQYF. CDR3 DNA sequence: TGCGCCAGCAGCTTTGAGAGGTACCAAGAGACCCAGTACTTC. The chain links TRBV5-1 to TRBJ2-5; D unresolved. V dropped 2 bases and J dropped 0 bases, with 8 bases sitting between them. Looked up from germline, CDR1 is SGHRS and CDR2 is YFSETQ. The CDR3 extends over 14 amino acids. Full variable domain (missing parts from reference TRBV5-1 and TRBJ2-5): KAGVTQTPRYLIKTRGQQVTLSCSPISGHRSVSWYQQTPGQGLQFLFEYFSETQRNKGNFPGRFSGRQFSNSRSEMNVSTLELGDSALYLCASSFERYQETQYFGPGTRLLVL.

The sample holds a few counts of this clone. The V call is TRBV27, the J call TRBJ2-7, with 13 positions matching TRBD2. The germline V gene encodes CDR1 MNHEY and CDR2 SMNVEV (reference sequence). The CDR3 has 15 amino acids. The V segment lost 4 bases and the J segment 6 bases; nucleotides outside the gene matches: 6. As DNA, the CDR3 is TGTGCCAGCAGTTCGGGACTAGCGGGAAGGGGCGAGCAGTACTTC. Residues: CASSSGLAGRGEQYF.

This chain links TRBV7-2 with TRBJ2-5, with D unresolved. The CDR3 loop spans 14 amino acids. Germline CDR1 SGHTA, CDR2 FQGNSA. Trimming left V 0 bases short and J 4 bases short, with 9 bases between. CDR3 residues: CASSLAHVRETQYF. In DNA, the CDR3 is TGTGCCAGCAGCTTAGCCCACGTGAGAGAGACCCAGTACTTC. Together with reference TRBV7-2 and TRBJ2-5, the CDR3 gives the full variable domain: GAGVSQSPSNKVTEKGKDVELRCDPISGHTALYWYRQSLGQGLEFLIYFQGNSAPDKSGLPSDRFSAERTGGSVSTLTIQRTQQEDSAVYLCASSLAHVRETQYFGPGTRLLVL.

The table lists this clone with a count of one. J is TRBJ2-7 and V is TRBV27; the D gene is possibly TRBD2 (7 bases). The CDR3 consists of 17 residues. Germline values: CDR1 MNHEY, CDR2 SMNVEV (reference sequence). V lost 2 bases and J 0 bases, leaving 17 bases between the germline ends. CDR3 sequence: CASSLKGGRRSSYEQYF. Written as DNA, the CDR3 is TGTGCCAGCAGTTTAAAGGGGGGGAGACGGAGCTCCTACGAGCAGTACTTC.

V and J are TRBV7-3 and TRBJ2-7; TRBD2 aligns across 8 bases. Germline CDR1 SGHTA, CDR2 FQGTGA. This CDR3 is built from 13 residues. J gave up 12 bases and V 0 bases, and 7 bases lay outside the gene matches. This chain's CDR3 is CASSLTAAGALYF. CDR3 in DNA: TGTGCCAGCAGCTTAACAGCAGCGGGAGCTCTGTACTTC.

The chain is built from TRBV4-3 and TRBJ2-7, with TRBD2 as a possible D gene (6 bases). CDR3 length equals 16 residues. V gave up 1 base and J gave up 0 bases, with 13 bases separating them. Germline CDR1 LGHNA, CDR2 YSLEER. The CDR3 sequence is CASSQGGGASSYEQYF. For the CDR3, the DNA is TGCGCCAGCAGCCAAGGGGGCGGGGCTAGCTCCTACGAGCAGTACTTC.

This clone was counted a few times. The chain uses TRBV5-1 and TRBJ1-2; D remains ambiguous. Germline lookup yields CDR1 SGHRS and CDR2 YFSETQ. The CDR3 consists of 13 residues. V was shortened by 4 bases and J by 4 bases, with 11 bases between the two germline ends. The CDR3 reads CASSGGRLYGYTF. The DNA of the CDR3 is TGCGCCAGCAGCGGAGGGCGCCTCTATGGCTACACCTTC.

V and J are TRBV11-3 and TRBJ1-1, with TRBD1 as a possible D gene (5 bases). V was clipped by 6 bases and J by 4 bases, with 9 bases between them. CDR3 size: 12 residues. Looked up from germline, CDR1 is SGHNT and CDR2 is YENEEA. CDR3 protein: CASRGRSTEAFF. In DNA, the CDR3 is TGTGCCAGCAGGGGACGGAGCACTGAAGCTTTCTTT.

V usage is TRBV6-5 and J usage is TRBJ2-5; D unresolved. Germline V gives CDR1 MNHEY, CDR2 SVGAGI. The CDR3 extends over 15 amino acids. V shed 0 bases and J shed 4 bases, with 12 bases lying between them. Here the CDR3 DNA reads TGTGCCAGCAGTTACTCGAAGTGGGGTGGAGAGACCCAGTACTTC. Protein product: CASSYSKWGGETQYF.

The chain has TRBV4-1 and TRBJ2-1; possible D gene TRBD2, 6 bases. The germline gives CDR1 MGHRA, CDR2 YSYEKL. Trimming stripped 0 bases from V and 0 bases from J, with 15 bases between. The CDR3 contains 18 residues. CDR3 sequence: CASSQDSGAGRSYNEQFF. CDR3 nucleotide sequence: TGCGCCAGCAGCCAAGATTCGGGTGCGGGACGCTCCTACAATGAGCAGTTCTTC.

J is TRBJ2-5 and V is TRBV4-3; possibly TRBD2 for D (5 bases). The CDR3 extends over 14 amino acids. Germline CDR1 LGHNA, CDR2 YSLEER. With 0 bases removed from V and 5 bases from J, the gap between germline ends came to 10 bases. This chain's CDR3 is CASSQDTSKETQYF. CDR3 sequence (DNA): TGCGCCAGCAGCCAAGATACTAGTAAGGAGACCCAGTACTTC.

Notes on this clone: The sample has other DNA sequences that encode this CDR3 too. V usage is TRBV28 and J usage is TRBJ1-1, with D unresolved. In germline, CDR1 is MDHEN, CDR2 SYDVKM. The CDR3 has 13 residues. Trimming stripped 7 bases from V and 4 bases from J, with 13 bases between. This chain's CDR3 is CASTERRPTEAFF. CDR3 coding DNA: TGTGCCAGCACCGAAAGGCGCCCCACTGAAGCTTTCTTT.

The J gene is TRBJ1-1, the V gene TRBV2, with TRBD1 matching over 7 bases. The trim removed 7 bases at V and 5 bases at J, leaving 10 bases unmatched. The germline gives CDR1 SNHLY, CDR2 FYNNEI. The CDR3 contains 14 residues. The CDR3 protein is CASTGMTGRTEAFF. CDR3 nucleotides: TGTGCCAGCACGGGAATGACAGGGAGGACTGAAGCTTTCTTT.

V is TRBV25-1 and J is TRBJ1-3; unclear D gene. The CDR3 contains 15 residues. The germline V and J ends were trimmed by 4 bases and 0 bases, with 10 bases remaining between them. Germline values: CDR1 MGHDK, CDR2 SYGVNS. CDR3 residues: CASSGSGDSGNTIYF. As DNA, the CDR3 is TGTGCCAGCAGTGGCTCAGGAGACTCTGGAAACACCATATATTTT.

Written as DNA, the CDR3 is TGTGCCAGCAGCTTTGGTGGGGTGGGCTATGGCTACACCTTC. Translating gives CASSFGGVGYGYTF. The J gene is TRBJ1-2, the V gene TRBV7-9; D is undetermined. The V gene lost 3 bases and the J gene lost 4 bases, with 12 bases spanning the gap. Germline CDR1 and CDR2: SEHNR and FQNEAQ (reference sequence). The CDR3 is made up of 14 amino acids.

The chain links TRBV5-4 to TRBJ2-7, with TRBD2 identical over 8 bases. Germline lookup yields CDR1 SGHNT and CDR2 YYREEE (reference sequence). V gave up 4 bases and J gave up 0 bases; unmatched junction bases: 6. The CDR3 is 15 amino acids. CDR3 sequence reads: CASSRLATGSYEQYF. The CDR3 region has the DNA TGTGCCAGCAGCCGACTAGCGACCGGCTCCTACGAGCAGTACTTC. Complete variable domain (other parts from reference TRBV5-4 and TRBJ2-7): ETGVTQSPTHLIKTRGQQVTLRCSSQSGHNTVSWYQQALGQGPQFIFQYYREEENGRGNFPPRFSGLQFPNYSSELNVNALELDDSALYLCASSRLATGSYEQYFGPGTRLTVT.

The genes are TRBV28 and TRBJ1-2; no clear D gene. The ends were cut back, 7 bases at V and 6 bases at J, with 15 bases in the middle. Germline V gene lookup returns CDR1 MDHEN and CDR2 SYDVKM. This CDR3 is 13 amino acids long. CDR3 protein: CASTPSGNDGYTF. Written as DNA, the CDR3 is TGTGCCAGCACCCCAAGTGGGAACGATGGCTACACCTTC.

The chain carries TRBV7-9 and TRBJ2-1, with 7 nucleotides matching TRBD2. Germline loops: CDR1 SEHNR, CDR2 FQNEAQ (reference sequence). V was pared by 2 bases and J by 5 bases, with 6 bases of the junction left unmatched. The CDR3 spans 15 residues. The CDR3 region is CASSLKGSGNNEQFF. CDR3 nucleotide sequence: TGTGCCAGCAGCTTAAAGGGAAGCGGGAACAATGAGCAGTTCTTC.

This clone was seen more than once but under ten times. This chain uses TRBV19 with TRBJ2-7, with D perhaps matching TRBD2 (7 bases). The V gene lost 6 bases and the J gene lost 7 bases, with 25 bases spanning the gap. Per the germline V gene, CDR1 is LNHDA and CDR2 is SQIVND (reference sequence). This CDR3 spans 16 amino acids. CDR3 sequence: CASSMGASGPAGEQYF. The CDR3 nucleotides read TGTGCCAGTAGCATGGGGGCTAGCGGCCCAGCGGGGGAGCAGTACTTC.

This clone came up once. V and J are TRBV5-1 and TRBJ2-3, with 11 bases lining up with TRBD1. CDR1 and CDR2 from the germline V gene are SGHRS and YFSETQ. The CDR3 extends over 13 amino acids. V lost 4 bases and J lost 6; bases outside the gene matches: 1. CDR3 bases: TGCGCCAGCAGCGGGACAGGGGGGGATACGCAGTATTTT. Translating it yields CASSGTGGDTQYF.

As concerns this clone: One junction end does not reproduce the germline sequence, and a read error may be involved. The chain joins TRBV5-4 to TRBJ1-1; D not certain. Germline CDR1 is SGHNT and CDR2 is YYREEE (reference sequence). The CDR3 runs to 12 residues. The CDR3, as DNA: TGTGCCAGCAGCTTGGCTGGATCTGAGGCTTTCTTT. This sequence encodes CASSLAGSEAFF.

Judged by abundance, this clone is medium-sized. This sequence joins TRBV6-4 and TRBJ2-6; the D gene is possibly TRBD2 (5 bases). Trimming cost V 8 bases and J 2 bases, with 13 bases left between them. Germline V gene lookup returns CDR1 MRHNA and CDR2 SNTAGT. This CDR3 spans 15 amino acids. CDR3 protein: CASPSEVPGANVLTF. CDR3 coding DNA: TGTGCCAGCCCTTCGGAGGTCCCTGGGGCCAACGTCCTGACTTTC.

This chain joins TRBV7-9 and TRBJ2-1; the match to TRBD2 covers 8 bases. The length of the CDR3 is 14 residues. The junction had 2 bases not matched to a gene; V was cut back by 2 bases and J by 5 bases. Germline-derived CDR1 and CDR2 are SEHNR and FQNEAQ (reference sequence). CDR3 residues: CASSLRAGDNEQFF. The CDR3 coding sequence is TGTGCCAGCAGCTTAAGAGCGGGAGACAATGAGCAGTTCTTC.

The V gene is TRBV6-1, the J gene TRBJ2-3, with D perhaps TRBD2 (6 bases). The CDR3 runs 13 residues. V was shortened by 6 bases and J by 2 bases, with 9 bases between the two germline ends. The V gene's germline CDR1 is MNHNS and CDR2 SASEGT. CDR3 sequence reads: CASRRGNTDTQYF. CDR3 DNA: TGTGCCAGCAGGCGCGGGAACACAGATACGCAGTATTTT.